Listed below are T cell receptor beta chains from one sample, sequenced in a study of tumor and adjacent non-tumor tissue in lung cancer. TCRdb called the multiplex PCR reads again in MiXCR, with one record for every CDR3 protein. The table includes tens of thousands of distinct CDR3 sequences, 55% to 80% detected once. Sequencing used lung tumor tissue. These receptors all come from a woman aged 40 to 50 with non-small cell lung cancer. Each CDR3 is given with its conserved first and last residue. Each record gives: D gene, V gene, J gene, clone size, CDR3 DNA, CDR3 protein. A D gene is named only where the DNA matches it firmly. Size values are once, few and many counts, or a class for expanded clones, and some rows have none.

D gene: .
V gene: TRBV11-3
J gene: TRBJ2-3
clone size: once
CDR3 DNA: TGTGCCAGCGGCTTAATCCTGGCAGATACGCATTATTTT
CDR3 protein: CASGLILADTHYF

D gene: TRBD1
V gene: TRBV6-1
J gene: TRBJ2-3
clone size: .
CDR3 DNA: TGTGCCAGCAGTAAACGTCGGACAGGGTGCACAGATACGCAGTATTTT
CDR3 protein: CASSKRRTGCTDTQYF

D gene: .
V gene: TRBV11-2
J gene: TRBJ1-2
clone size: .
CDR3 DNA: TGTGCCAGCAGCCCCATCAGGGAGATGGGCTACACCTTC
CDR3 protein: CASSPIREMGYTF

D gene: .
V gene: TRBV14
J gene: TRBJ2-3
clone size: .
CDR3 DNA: TGTGCCAGCAGCTCGTGTCAGTACACAGATACACAGTATTTT
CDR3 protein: CASSSCQYTDTQYF

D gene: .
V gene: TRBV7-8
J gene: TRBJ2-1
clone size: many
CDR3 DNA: TGTGCCAGCAGCCCGTCCCCTTTTCCGCAGTTCTTC
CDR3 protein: CASSPSPFPQFF

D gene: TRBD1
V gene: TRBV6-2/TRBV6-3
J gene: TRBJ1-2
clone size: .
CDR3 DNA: TGTGCCAGCAGGGGACAGGGGGCGCGTAGCTACACCTTC
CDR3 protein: CASRGQGARSYTF

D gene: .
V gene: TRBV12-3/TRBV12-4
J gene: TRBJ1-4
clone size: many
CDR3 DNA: TGTGCCAGCAGTTTGAGGGGTGTGGGAGCAACTAATGAAAAACTGTTTTTT
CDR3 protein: CASSLRGVGATNEKLFF

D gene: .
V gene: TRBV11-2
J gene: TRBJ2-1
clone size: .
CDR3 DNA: TGTGCCAGCAGCTTGTCGAGAGGGATAATCTCCTACAATGAGCAGTTCTTC
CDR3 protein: CASSLSRGIISYNEQFF

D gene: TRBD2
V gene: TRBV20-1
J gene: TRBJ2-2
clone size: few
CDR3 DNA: TGCAGTGCTAGAGACGTTCCAAGCGGGGGGACCACCGGGGAGCTGTTTTTT
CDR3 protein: CSARDVPSGGTTGELFF

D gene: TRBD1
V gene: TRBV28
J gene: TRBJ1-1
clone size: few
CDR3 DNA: TGTGCCAGCAGTCCTGAACAGGGGAAGAGAATTGAAGCTTTCTTT
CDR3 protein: CASSPEQGKRIEAFF

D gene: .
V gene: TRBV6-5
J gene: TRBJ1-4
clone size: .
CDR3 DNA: TGTGACAGCAGTTACACGACCGGACCTAATGAAAAACTGTTTTTT
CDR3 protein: CDSSYTTGPNEKLFF

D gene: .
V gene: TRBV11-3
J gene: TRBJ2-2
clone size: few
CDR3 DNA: TGTGCCAGCAGCTTAGGACAGTTCACCGGGGAGCTGTTTTTT
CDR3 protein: CASSLGQFTGELFF

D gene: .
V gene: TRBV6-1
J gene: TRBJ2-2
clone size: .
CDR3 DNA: TGTGCCAGCAGTTTTAGGTCCCTCCAAGGGGCAGGGGAGCTGTTTTTT
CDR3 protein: CASSFRSLQGAGELFF

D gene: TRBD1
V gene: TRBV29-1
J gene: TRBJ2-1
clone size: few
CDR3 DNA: TGCAGCGCCCGGACAGGGGATTACAATGAGCAGTTCTTC
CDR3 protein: CSARTGDYNEQFF

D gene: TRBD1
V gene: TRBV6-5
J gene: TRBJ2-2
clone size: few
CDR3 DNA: TGTGCCAGCAACTATAGGACACCAGGGGGGCTGTTTTTT
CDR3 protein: CASNYRTPGGLFF

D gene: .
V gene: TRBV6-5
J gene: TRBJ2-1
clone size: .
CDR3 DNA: TGTGCCAGCCAAGGCGGCGGCGGGTCGTATAATGAGCAGTTCTTC
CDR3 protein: CASQGGGGSYNEQFF

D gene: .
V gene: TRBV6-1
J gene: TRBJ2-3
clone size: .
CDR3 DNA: TGTGCCAGCAGGGGTGCGGGGGCCGAACGCCGGCTGAATACGCATTATTTC
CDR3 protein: CASRGAGAERRLNTHYF

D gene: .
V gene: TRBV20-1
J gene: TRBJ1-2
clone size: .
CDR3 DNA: TGCAGGGTTGTGGTACAGGCAAACTATGGCTACACCTTC
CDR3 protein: CRVVVQANYGYTF

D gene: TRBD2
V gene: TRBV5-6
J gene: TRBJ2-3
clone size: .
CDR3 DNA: TGTGCCAGCAGCTATTTTAGCGGGAGGCGCATAGTTACGCAGTATTTT
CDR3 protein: CASSYFSGRRIVTQYF

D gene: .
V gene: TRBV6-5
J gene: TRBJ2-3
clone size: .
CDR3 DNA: TGTGACAGCAGTTACTCTACAGATACGCAGTATTTT
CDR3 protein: CDSSYSTDTQYF

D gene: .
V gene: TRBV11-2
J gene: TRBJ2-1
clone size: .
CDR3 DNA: TGTGCCAGCAACTCGCGCATCCTAACTAGAGGGGGACTAAGGGAGCAGTTCTTC
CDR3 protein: CASNSRILTRGGLREQFF

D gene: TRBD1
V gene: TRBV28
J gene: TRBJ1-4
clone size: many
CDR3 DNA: TGTGCCAGCAGTTTAAGGCAGGGGGGTGAAAAACTGTTTTTT
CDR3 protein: CASSLRQGGEKLFF

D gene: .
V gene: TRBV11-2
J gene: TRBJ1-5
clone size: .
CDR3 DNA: TGTGCCAGCAGCCCCCTTCCACAAAGGAGCGGTCAGCCCAAGCATTTT
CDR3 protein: CASSPLPQRSGQPKHF

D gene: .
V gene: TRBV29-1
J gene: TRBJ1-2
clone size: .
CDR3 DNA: TGCAGTGTCTTCCTGAACTATGGCTACACCTTC
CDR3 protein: CSVFLNYGYTF

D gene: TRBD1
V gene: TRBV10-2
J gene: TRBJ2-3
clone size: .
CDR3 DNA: TGCGCCAACAGTGACATGGCGGGACAGGGGCCCACAGATACACAGTATTTT
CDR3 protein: CANSDMAGQGPTDTQYF

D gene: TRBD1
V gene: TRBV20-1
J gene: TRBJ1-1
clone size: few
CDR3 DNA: TGCAGTGCTAAATGGGGACAGGGGGCATGGATGAACACTGAAGCTTTCTTT
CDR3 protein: CSAKWGQGAWMNTEAFF

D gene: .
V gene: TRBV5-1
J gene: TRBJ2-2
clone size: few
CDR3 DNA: TGCGCCAGCAGCTTCGGGGCAGGGCAGGGACGGACCGGGGAGCTGTTTTTT
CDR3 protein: CASSFGAGQGRTGELFF

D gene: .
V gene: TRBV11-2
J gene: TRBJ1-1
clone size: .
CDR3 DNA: TGTGCCAGCAGCTTAGAGGGGGACTCAGGAGCTTTCTTT
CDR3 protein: CASSLEGDSGAFF

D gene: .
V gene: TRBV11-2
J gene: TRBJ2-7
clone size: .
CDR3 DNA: TGTGCCAGCGGACTCCAATCCGGCAATAACTACGAGCAGTACTTC
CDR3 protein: CASGLQSGNNYEQYF

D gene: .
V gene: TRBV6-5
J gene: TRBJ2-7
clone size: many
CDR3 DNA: TGTGCCAGCAGTTACGGGGGTTCCGGACGGTACGAGCAGTACTTC
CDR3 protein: CASSYGGSGRYEQYF

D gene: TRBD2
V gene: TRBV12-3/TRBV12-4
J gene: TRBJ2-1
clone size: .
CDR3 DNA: TGTGCCAGCAGCAAAGCGGGGGGAACTTACGATGAGCAGTTCTTC
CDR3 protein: CASSKAGGTYDEQFF

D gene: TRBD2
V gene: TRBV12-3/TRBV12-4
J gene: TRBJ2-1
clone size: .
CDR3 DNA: TGTGCCAGCAGAAGGTCTAGCGGGGGGGCCGGGAATGAGCAGTTCTTC
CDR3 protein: CASRRSSGGAGNEQFF

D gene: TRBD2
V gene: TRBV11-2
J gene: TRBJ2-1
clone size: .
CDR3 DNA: TGTGCCAGCAATTTAGTCAACGGGAGGAACAATGAGCAGTTCTTC
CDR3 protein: CASNLVNGRNNEQFF

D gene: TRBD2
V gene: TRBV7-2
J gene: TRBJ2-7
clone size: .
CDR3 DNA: TGTGCCAGCAGCTTGATGAGCGGGAGGGGATACGAGCAGTACTTC
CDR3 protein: CASSLMSGRGYEQYF

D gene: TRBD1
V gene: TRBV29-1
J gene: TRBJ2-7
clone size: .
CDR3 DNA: TGCAGCGTTATCGACAGGGGGTCTTTTAAACGGTGCTTC
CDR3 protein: CSVIDRGSFKRCF

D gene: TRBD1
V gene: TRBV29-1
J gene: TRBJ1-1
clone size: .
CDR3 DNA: TGCAGGGTTCTACAGGGGACTACTGAAGCTTTCTTT
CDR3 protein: CRVLQGTTEAFF

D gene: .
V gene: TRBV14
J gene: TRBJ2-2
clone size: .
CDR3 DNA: TGTGCCAGCAGCCCCACGGCCGAACCCGGGGAGCTGTTTTTT
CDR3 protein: CASSPTAEPGELFF

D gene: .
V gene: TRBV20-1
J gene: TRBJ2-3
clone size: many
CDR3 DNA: TGCAGTGCTAGAGTCCGCAGCCTGAGTCCAGATACGCAGTATTTT
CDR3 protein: CSARVRSLSPDTQYF

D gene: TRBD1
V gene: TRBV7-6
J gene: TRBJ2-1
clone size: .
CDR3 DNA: TGTGGCAGCAGCTCGACAGGGAACGAGCAGTTCTTC
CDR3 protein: CGSSSTGNEQFF

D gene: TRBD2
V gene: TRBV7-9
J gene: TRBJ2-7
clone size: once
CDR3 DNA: TGTGCAAGCAGGGAGGGGCTTACCTTCGAGCAGTACTTC
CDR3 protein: CASREGLTFEQYF

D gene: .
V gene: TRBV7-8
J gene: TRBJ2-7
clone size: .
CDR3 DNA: TGTGCCAGCAGCCCACAGTCGGCAGGGATACAAGAGCTGTACTTC
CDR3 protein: CASSPQSAGIQELYF

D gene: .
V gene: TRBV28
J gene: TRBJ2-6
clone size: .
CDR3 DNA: TGTGCCAGCAGTTTATGGTCTGGGGCCGACGTCCTGACTTTC
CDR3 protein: CASSLWSGADVLTF

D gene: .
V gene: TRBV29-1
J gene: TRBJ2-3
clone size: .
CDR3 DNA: TGCATCGTTGAAGTCCCCCCTGCAGATACGCAGTATTTT
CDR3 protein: CIVEVPPADTQYF

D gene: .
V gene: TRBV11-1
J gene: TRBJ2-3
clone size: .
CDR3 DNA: TGTGCCAGCACCTTTCTGGGCGTGCAGTATTTT
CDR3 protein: CASTFLGVQYF

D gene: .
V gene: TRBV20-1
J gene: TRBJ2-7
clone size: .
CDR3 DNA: TGCAGTGCTAGAGATATCTTTGTGGGCGTGAACGAGAAGACTATGGGGCAGTACTTC
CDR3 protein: CSARDIFVGVNEKTMGQYF

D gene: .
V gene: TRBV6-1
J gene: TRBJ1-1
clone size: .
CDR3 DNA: TGTGCCAGCAGTCTCCGAAGAGGGAAGGCCCCTGAAGCTTTCTTT
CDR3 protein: CASSLRRGKAPEAFF

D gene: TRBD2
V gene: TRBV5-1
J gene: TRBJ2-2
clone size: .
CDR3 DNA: TGCGCCAGCAGTTTGCACTTATGGCGGGAGAATGCCGGGGAGCTGTTTTTT
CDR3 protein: CASSLHLWRENAGELFF

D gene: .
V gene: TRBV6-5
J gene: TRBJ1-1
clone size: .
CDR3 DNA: TGTGCCAGCAGTTACCGGGGACACCAGAACACTGAAGCTTTCTTC
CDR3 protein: CASSYRGHQNTEAFF

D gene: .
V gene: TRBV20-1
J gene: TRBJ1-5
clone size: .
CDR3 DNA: TGCAATGCTAGCGCACAACGCGACAATGAGCCCCAGCATTTT
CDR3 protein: CNASAQRDNEPQHF

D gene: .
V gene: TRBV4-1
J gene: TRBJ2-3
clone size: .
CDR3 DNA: TGCGCCAGCGGCCAAGGTGGGGGACCGGATTCCGAACAGCCCCAGTATTTT
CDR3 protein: CASGQGGGPDSEQPQYF

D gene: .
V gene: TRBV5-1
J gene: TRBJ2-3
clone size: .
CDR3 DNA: TGCGCCAGCAGCCTGGCCGGCCAGTCCACAGATGCGCAGTATTTT
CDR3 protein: CASSLAGQSTDAQYF

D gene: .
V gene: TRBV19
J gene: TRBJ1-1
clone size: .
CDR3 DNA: TGTGCCAGTAATATGGGGCGGCCCTATACGGAAGCTTTCTTT
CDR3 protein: CASNMGRPYTEAFF

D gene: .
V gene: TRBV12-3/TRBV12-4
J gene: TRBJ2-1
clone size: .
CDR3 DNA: TGTGCCAGCAGTTTATGGTGGGGCGGAATCAATGGGCAGTTCTTC
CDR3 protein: CASSLWWGGINGQFF

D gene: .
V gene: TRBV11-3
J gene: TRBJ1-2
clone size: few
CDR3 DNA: TGTGCCAGCAGTCCCAGAGTGGGTGGAGGCTACTCCTTC
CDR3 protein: CASSPRVGGGYSF

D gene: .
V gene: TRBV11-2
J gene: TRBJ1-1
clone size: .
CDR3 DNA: TGTGCCAGCAACTTTGAGTTACAGGGAGTCAACACTGAAGCTTTCTTT
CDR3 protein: CASNFELQGVNTEAFF

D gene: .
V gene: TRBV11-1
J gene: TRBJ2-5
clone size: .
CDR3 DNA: TGTGCCAGCGGCCAACGTGGGCTGTCAACCCAGTACTTC
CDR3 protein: CASGQRGLSTQYF

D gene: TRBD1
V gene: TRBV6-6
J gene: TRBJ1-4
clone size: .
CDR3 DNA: TGTGGCAACAGTCGAACAGGGGGTCCCGCTAATGAAAAACTGTTTTTT
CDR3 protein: CGNSRTGGPANEKLFF

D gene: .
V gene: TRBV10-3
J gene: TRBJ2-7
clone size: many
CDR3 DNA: TGTGCCATCAGTGTCGAAGGGGGAGGCGAGCAGTACTTC
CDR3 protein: CAISVEGGGEQYF

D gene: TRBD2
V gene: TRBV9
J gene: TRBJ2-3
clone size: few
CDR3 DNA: TGTGCCAGCAGCCCTCGAGCGGGGGAAACCACAGATACGCAGTATTTT
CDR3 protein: CASSPRAGETTDTQYF